This entry is about one T cell receptor beta chain. Its target is not known. This record belongs to a study of shared clonotypes between healthy human individuals. CDR3 length: 15 amino acids. Germline V gives CDR1 MNHEY, CDR2 SVGAGI. V dropped 5 bases and J dropped 7; count of bases not matched to a gene: 10. It was approximately 0.2 ug DNA, 28,000 or so T cell genomes, that sorted-subset replicate PCRs used. Assay used: immunoSEQ multiplex PCR; TCRdb lists only in-frame clones, some missing. This table holds hundreds of thousands of clones, around 73% found once. Study-level results: Across subsets, estimated richness was generally greater for naive than for memory populations. Some clonotypes were shared by all four sorted-subset donors, while others were not shared. The non-shared ones had lower generation probabilities than the shared ones. Rarefaction revealed incomplete sorted-subset sequencing despite large depth.

The genes are TRBV6-5 and TRBJ2-3; 9 bases fit TRBD2. The receptor's source is a young woman in good health. The sample was memory CD4+ T cells sorted from blood. Subset denoted: CD45RA-negative fraction. For the CDR3, the DNA is TGTGCCAGCAGTAAGACTAGCGGTCCCCCTTATACGCAGTATTTT. It specifies CASSKTSGPPYTQYF.